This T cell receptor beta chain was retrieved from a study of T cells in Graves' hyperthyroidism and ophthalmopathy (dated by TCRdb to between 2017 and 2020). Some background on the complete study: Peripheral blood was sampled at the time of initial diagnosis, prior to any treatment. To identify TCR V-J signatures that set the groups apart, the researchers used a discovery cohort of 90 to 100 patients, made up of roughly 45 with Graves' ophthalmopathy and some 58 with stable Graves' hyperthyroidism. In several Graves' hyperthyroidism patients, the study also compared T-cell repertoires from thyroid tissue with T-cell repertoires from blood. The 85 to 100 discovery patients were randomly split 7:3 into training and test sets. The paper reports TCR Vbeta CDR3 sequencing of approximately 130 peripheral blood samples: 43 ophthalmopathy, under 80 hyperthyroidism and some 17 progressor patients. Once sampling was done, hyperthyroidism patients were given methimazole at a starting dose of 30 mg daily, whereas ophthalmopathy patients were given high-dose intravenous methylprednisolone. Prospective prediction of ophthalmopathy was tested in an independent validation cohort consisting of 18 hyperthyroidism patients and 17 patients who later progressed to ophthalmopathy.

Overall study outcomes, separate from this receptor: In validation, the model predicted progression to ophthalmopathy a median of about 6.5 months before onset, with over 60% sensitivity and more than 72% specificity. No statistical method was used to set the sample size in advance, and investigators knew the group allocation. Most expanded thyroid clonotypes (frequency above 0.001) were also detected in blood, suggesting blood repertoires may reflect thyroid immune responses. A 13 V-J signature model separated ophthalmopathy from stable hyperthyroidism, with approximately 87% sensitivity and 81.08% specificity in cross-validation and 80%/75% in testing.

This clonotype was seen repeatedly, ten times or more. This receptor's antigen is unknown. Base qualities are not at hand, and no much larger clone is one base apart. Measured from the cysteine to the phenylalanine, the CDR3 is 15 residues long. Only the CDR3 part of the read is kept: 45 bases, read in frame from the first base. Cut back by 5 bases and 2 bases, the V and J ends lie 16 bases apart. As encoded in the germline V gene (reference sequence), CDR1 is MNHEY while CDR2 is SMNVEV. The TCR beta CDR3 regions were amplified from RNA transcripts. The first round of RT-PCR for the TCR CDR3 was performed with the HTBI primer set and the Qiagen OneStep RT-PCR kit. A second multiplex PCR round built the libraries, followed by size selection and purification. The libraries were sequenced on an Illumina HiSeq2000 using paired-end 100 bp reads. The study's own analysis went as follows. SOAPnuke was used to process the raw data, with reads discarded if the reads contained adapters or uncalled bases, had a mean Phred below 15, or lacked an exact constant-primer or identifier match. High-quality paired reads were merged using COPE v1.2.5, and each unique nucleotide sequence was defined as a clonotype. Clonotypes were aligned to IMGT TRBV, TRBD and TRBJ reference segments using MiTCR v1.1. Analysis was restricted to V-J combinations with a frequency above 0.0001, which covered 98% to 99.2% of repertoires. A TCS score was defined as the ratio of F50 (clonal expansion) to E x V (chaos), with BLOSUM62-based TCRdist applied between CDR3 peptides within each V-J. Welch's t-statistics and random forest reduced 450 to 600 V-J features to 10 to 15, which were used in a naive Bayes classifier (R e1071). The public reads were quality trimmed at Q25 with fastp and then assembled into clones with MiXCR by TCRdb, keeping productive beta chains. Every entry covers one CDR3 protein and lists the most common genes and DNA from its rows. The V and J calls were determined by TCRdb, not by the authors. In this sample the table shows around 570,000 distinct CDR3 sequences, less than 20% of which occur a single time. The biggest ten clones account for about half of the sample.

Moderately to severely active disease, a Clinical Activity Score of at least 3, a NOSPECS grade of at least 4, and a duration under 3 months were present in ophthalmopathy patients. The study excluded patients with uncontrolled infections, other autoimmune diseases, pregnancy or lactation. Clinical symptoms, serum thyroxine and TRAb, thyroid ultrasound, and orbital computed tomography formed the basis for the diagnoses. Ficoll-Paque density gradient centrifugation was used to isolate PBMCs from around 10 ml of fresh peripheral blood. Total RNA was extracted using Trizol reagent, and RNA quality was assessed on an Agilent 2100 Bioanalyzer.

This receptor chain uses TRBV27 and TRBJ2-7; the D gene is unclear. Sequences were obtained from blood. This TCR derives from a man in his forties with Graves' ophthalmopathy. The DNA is TGTGCCAGCAGTCCGCAAACCCCCGACCCCTACGAGCAGTACTTC. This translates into CASSPQTPDPYEQYF.